This TCR beta chain emerged from a study of shared clonotypes between healthy human individuals. Sequencing used immunoSEQ multiplex PCR; TCRdb keeps in-frame clones, though not all of them. The sample consists of 2 million to 2.5 million clones, approximately 93% of them appearing once. Study outcomes and limitations: Some clonotypes were shared by all four sorted-subset donors, while others were not shared. The non-shared ones had lower generation probabilities than the shared ones.

Germline loops: CDR1 MDHEN, CDR2 SYDVKM. This CDR3 has 16 amino acids. V was cut by 5 bases and J by 1 base, with 17 bases left in between. This clone was counted between two and nine times. Its antigen is unidentified. The sample comprised naive CD4+ T cells from PBMCs. Subset noted: CD45RA+ positively selected. The sequence derives from a man aged 18 to 29 in good health. Some clones in this sample may be carry-over from other donors' samples. The rearrangement uses TRBV28 and TRBJ1-1; perhaps TRBD1 as D (5 bases). CDR3 sequence: CASSPRGASPNTEAFF. The CDR3 nucleotides are TGTGCCAGCAGTCCCCGAGGGGCCTCCCCGAACACTGAAGCTTTCTTT.